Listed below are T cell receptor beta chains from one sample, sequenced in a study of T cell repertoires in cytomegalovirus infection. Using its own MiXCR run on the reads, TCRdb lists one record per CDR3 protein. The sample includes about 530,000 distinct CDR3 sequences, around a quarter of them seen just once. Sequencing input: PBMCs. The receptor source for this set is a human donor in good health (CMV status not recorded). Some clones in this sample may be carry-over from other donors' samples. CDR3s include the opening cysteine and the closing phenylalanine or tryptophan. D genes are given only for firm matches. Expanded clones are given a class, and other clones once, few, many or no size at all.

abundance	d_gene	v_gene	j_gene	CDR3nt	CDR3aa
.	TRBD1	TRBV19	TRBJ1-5	TGTGCCAGCCTTGGACAGGGGTTAAGCAATCAGCCCCAGCATTTT	CASLGQGLSNQPQHF
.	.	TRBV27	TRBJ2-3	TGTGCCAGCAGTCCCCGACCATGGGCTAGCATCGCAGATACGCAGTATTTT	CASSPRPWASIADTQYF
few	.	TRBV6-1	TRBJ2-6	TGTGCCAGCAGTGAAGCAGGGTCTGGGGCCAACGTCCTGACTTTC	CASSEAGSGANVLTF
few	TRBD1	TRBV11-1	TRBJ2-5	TGTGCCAGCAGCTTCTTGACAGGGGAGGAGACCCAGTACTTC	CASSFLTGEETQYF
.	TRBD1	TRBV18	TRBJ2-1	TGTGCCAGCTCACAATACTCGACAGGGAACGATGAGCAGTTCTTC	CASSQYSTGNDEQFF
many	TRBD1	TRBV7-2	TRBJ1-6	TGTGCCAGCAGCTTAGCACAGGGGTGGAATTCACCCCTCCACTTT	CASSLAQGWNSPLHF
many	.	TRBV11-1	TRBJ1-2	TGTGCCAGCAGCCCGACAGATAAACCTTATGGCTACACCTTC	CASSPTDKPYGYTF
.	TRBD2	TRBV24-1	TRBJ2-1	TGTGCCACCAGTGAACTAGCGGGGGCCTACAATGAGCAGTTCTTC	CATSELAGAYNEQFF
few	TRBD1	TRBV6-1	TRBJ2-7	TGTGCCAGCAGTGAATCGGGCGTGGGACAGAGCCCCTACGAGCAGTACTTC	CASSESGVGQSPYEQYF
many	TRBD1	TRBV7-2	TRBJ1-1	TGTGCCAGCAGTCGGGGACAGGGGAGCGCTGAAGCTTTCTTT	CASSRGQGSAEAFF
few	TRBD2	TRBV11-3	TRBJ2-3	TGTGCCAGCAGCAGTGGGAGGGGAGGCACAGATACGCAGTATTTT	CASSSGRGGTDTQYF
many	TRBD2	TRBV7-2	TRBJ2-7	TGTGCCAGCAGCTTAGCGGGGGGGGGAACCTACGAGCAGTACTTC	CASSLAGGGTYEQYF
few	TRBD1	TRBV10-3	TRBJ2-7	TGTGCCATCAGTTCAGGGGGCCACGAGCAGTACTTC	CAISSGGHEQYF
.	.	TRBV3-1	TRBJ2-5	TGTGCCAGCAGCCAAGGCGTCAGCGGAAGAGGGGAGACCCAGTACTTC	CASSQGVSGRGETQYF
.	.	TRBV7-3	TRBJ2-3	TGTGCCAGCAGCGAACCAGCGGCCCAGGCGCAGTATTTT	CASSEPAAQAQYF
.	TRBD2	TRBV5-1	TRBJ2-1	TGCGCCAGCAGCTTGGCGGGACTAGCGGGAGTGGATGAGCAGTTCTTC	CASSLAGLAGVDEQFF
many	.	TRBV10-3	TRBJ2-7	TGTGCCATCAGTCCCGGGGGGCTTGCCTACGAGCAGTACTTC	CAISPGGLAYEQYF
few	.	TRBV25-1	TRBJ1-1	TGTGCCAGCAACCTAGGCACCAGGGGCACTGAAGCTTTCTTT	CASNLGTRGTEAFF
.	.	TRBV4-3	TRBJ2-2	TGCGCCAGCAGCCAAGACGGGGCATCGGAGCTGTTTTTT	CASSQDGASELFF
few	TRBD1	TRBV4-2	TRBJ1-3	TGTGCCAGCAGCGCAACGACAGGGCGCTCTGGAAACACCATATATTTT	CASSATTGRSGNTIYF
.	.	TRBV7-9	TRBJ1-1	TGTGCCAGCAGCTCCGGCCGGGGAGGGATCAGCACTGAAGCTTTCTTT	CASSSGRGGISTEAFF
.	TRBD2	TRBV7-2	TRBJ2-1	TGTGCCAGCAGCCCACCGGGACTAGCGGGAGCCTACAATGAGCAGTTCTTC	CASSPPGLAGAYNEQFF
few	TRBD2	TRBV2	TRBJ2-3	TGTGCCAGCAGTGAAACACGACTAGCCGATGGCACAGATACGCAGTATTTT	CASSETRLADGTDTQYF
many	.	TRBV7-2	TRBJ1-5	TGTGCCAGCAGCTTAGTCTGGGGAAGCAATCAGCCCCAGCATTTT	CASSLVWGSNQPQHF
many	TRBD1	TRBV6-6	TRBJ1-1	TGTGCCAGCAGTAACAGGGGTTCCACTGAAGCTTTCTTT	CASSNRGSTEAFF
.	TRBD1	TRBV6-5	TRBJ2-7	TGTGCCAGCAGCTCTCCGGGACAGTTTTACTTC	CASSSPGQFYF
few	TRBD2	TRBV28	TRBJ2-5	TGTGCCAGCAGTCTAACCGGGACTAGCGGGAGGGCCCGGGAGACCCAGTACTTC	CASSLTGTSGRARETQYF
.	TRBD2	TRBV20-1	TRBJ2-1	TGCAGTGCAAAGGGACTAGCGGGAGGACGGCAGTTCTTC	CSAKGLAGGRQFF
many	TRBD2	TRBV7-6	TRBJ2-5	TGTGCCAGCAGCTTAGTGGCGGGAGGGCCAGGGGAGACCCAGTACTTC	CASSLVAGGPGETQYF
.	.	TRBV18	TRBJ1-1	TGTGCCAGCTCACCACTGGTCCCGGATCGCCACACTGAAGCTTTCTTT	CASSPLVPDRHTEAFF
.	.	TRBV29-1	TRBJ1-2	.	CSVVPGPSVRETAF
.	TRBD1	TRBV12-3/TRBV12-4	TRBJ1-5	TGTGCCAGCAGTTTCGGGACAGGGGGGTATCAGCCCCAGCATTTT	CASSFGTGGYQPQHF
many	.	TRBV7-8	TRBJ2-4	TGTGCCAGCAGCTTAGCCAGGGAAGGTCAAAACATTCAGTACTTC	CASSLAREGQNIQYF
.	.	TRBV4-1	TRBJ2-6	TGCGCCAGCAGCCGGCCCAGGCGCGGGGCCAACGTCCTGACTTTC	CASSRPRRGANVLTF
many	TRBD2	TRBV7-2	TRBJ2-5	TGTGCCAGCAGCCTGACGGGGGGGCGAAGAGAGACCCAGTACTTC	CASSLTGGRRETQYF
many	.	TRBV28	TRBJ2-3	TGTGCCAGCTCCCCAGCGGCCGGGAGCACAGATACGCAGTATTTT	CASSPAAGSTDTQYF
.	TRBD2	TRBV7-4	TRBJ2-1	TGTGCCAGCAGCCTTCAAAGCGGGAGGTTATACAATGAGCAGTTCTTC	CASSLQSGRLYNEQFF
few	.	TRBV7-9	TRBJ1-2	TGTGCCAGCAGCGCCGCGGAGAATCCCAGTTATAACTATGGCTACACCTTC	CASSAAENPSYNYGYTF
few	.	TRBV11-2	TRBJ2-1	TGTGCCAGCAGCACCCTAGACACCCAAAACAATGAGCAGTTCTTC	CASSTLDTQNNEQFF
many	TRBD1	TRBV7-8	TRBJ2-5	TGTGCCAGCAGCTTAGAACAGGGGACCTGGACCCAGTACTTC	CASSLEQGTWTQYF
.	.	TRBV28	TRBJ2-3	TGTGCCAGCAGTTACCACGACGCCCGCACAGATACGCAGTATTTT	CASSYHDARTDTQYF
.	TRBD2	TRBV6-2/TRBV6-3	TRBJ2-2	TGTGCCAGCAGTTACGGACTAGCGGGAGCCTCCGGGGAGCTGTTTTTT	CASSYGLAGASGELFF
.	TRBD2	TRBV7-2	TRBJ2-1	TGTGCCAGCAGCTTAGAGGGACTAGCGGGAGGTCGGTTCTTC	CASSLEGLAGGRFF
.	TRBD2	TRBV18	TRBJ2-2	TGTGCCAGCTCACCACAGGGACTAGCGGGATTCACCGGGGAGCTGTTTTTT	CASSPQGLAGFTGELFF
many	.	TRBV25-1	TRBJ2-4	TGTGCCAGCAGTGGGCAGTTAGCCAAAAACATTCAGTACTTC	CASSGQLAKNIQYF
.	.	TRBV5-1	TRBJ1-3	TGCGCCAGCAGCTTGGCTGGGGATGGAAACACCATATATTTT	CASSLAGDGNTIYF
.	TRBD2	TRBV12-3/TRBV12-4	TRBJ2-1	TGTGCCAGCAGGGCCTCTGGGAGGGCCTGGGATGAGCAGTTCTTC	CASRASGRAWDEQFF
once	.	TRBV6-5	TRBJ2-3	TGTGCCAGCCGGGCGGCCGCCGGGCAGTATTTT	CASRAAAGQYF
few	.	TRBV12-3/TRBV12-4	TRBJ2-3	TGTGCCAGCATCAGAGCAGCAGATACGCAGTATTTT	CASIRAADTQYF
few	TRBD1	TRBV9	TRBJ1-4	TGTGCCAGCAGCGTAGGTGGACAGGGCGAAAAACTGTTTTTT	CASSVGGQGEKLFF
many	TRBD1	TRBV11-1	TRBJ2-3	TGTGCCAGCAGCCTGGGACAGTCCTCTAGCACAGATACGCAGTATTTT	CASSLGQSSSTDTQYF
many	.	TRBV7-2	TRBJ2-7	TGTGCCAGCAGCCAACCGGGTTCCTACGAGCAGTACTTC	CASSQPGSYEQYF
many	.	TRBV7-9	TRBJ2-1	TGTGCCAGCAGCTTAGCGTTTCGAGTGGCCTACAATGAGCAGTTCTTC	CASSLAFRVAYNEQFF
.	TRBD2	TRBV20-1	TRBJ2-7	TGCAGTGCTAGCTTAACTCCGGGACTAGCGAAGGAAGAGCAGTACTTC	CSASLTPGLAKEEQYF
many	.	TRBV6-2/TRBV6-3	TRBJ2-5	TGTGCCAGCACTCAAGGTATCGCGGAACAAGAGACCCAGTACTTC	CASTQGIAEQETQYF
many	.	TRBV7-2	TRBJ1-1	TGTGCCAGCAGCTCCCCACAGGTTTCGCAAGCTTTCTTT	CASSSPQVSQAFF
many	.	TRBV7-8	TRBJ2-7	TGTGCCAGCAGCTTGCGGACAGCCTACGAGCAGTACTTC	CASSLRTAYEQYF
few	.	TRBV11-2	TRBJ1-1	TGTGCGACGGGGGGGGAATGGACTGAAGCTTTCTTT	CATGGEWTEAFF
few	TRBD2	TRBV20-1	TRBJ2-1	TGCAGTGCTAGCCATGCCGGGACTAGCGGATACAATGAGCAGTTCTTC	CSASHAGTSGYNEQFF